This T cell receptor (beta chain) is from a study of shared clonotypes between healthy human individuals. Sorted-subset replicate PCRs used 200 ng of genomic DNA. This amount corresponded to 25,000 to 30,000 T cell genomes. Sequencing used immunoSEQ multiplex PCR; TCRdb keeps in-frame clones, though not all of them. The repertoire holds approximately 2,000,000 clones, with 85% to 95% as singletons. The CDR3 extends over 14 amino acids. V shed 4 bases and J shed 2 bases, with 11 bases lying between them. The germline V gene has CDR1 MGHRA and CDR2 YSYEKL. This receptor was obtained from a man aged 18 to 30 in good health. Some clones in this sample may be carry-over from other donors' samples. Sequenced sample: naive CD4+ T cells from PBMCs. Noted subset: CD45RA+ positively selected. The chain combines TRBV4-1 with TRBJ2-5; D is possibly TRBD1 (6 bases). Written as DNA, the CDR3 is TGCGCCAGCAGCCCCGGGACACAACAAGAGACCCAGTACTTC. As protein: CASSPGTQQETQYF.